This T cell receptor beta chain was identified during a study of blood T cell repertoires in COVID-19. The overall study: Italy, Spain and the United States were the sources of the convalescent and acute COVID-19 samples.

Membership in each cohort depended on participant-reported clinical history. Under the authors' procedure: Estimation of nucleated cell counts was performed using reference gene primer amplification. The repertoire was sequenced with immunoSEQ multiplex PCR; TCRdb's copy has only in-frame clones and lacks some. D and trimming come from the DNA, and the V and J calls and clone size come from that table. Here the sample spans approximately 190,000 clones, 86% being singletons. Specimen: PBMCs or T cells enriched from blood (not recorded which). This TCR was sampled from a woman between 40 and 50 years old in a cohort exposed to, infected with or recovered from COVID-19 (not recorded which).

CDR3 in amino acids: CASSQQGRTEAFF. DNA of the CDR3: TGTGCCAGCAGTCAACAGGGTAGAACTGAAGCTTTCTTT. This sequence joins TRBV27 and TRBJ1-1; TRBD1 is a possible D gene (6 bases). Germline values: CDR1 MNHEY, CDR2 SMNVEV (reference sequence). CDR3 size: 13 residues. The V end was cut by 5 bases, the J end by 5 bases, with 12 bases between.